This T cell receptor beta chain was recorded in a study of regulatory T cells in long-lasting Graves disease. Study information: Newly diagnosed Graves' patients had under 3 months of antithyroid drugs.

This clonotype was observed many times. There are 13 residues in the CDR3. Deletions cut 1 base from V and 3 bases from J, with 4 bases between. Regarding time point: newly diagnosed GD, antithyroid drugs for less than 3 months. RNA extracted from PBMCs served as the sequencing template. To make TCR beta libraries, researchers used iRepertoire HTBI primers and Arm-PCR of CDR3 regions. Using its own MiXCR run on the multiplex PCR reads, TCRdb lists one record per CDR3 protein. The sample gives a few hundred thousand distinct CDR3 sequences, 15% to 20% of which show up once; 20% is in the top ten. These data also formed part of another study, on T cells in Graves' hyperthyroidism and ophthalmopathy.

This sequence originates from a woman under 30 with Graves disease. Sequenced material: peripheral blood mononuclear cells (PBMCs), taken at new diagnosis, from a patient treated with antithyroid drugs. The gene calls are TRBV12-3 or TRBV12-4 and TRBJ1-5, with unresolved D. The DNA for the CDR3 is TGTGCCAGCAGTTTAGGTGTCAATCAGCCCCAGCATTTT. Protein product: CASSLGVNQPQHF.